The clone carrying this T cell receptor (beta chain) rates as large. CDR3 sequences, V/J genes, frequencies and template counts came from survey-depth TCRbeta sequencing. The repertoire was sequenced with immunoSEQ multiplex PCR; TCRdb's copy has only in-frame clones and lacks some. Of thousands of clones listed, about 64% were seen once; the top ten hold roughly a sixth. This sample was taken from a study of tissue T cells after allogeneic stem cell transplantation. Trimming removed 4 bases from V and 4 bases from J, with 17 bases in between. Germline CDR1 SGHRS, CDR2 YFSETQ. This CDR3 is built from 15 residues.

The clonotype was recovered from a female donor of 60 years or more with lung cancer. This chain links TRBV5-1 with TRBJ1-1, with no clear D. The sequences come from tissue from the esophagus, collected at autopsy. In DNA form, the CDR3 reads TGCGCCAGCAGCAGGGCCGCCGCTTATGGCACTGAAGCTTTCTTT. It encodes CASSRAAAYGTEAFF.